Below, 23 T cell receptor beta chains from the same sample are listed, as sequenced in a study of blood T cells in healthy people across ages (dated by TCRdb to between 2014 and 2016). Libraries came from 5' RACE. Sequencing was performed on an Illumina HiSeq 2500. The second PCR ran for roughly 7 to 12 cycles and used a J-beta primer mix along with a sample-barcoded 5' primer. TCRdb trimmed the raw reads at Q25, called clones with MiXCR and kept productive beta chains. Rows with one shared CDR3 protein collapse into an entry with the most common genes and DNA. Counted in this sample were roughly 1.5 million distinct CDR3 sequences; 35% to 45% of them appeared once. Clones ranked in the top ten supply about 4% of the sample. The sample taken for sequencing was blood. The receptor source for this set is a woman under 30 in good health.

The rearrangement uses TRBV12-3 or TRBV12-4 and TRBJ1-5; D perhaps matches TRBD1 (6 bases). The V end lost 3 bases, the J end lost 3 bases, and 12 bases lay between the germline ends. There are 15 residues in the CDR3. Here the CDR3 reads CASSFRQAVNQPQHF. CDR3 coding DNA: TGTGCCAGCAGTTTTAGACAGGCGGTCAATCAGCCCCAGCATTTT.

This clonotype appeared a single time. This clone may be a read error of a much larger clone one base away. The chain uses TRBV6-2 or TRBV6-3 and TRBJ2-7; D could derive from TRBD1 or TRBD2 (5 bases each). The CDR3 loop spans 14 amino acids. Per germline, CDR1 MNHEY and CDR2 SVGEGT. Trimming left V 6 bases short and J 12 bases short, with 24 bases between. The CDR3 region is CASSTGRESETRYF. In DNA form, the CDR3 reads TGTGCCAGCAGCACGGGACGAGAAAGTGAGACCCGGTACTTC.

A few counts support this clonotype. The V gene is TRBV30, the J gene TRBJ2-1; unclear D gene. The CDR3 consists of 11 residues. V lost 4 bases and J 4 bases, leaving 5 bases between the germline ends. CDR1 is GTSNPN, CDR2 SVGIG, per germline (reference sequence). Here the CDR3 DNA reads TGTGCCTGGAAAGCATACAATGAGCAGTTCTTC. Amino acid sequence: CAWKAYNEQFF.

V and J are TRBV20-1 and TRBJ2-7; 10 bases map to TRBD2. V shed 3 bases and J 7 bases; nucleotides not matched to a gene: 12. The CDR3 is 15 residues long. CDR1 and CDR2 from the germline V gene are DFQATT and SNEGSKA (reference sequence). The CDR3 nucleotides are TGCAGTGCTAGTCGTAGGAGCGGGGGGGCCAATGAGCAGTACTTC. Its translation is CSASRRSGGANEQYF.

J is TRBJ2-3 and V is TRBV20-1; no clear D. Looked up from germline, CDR1 is DFQATT and CDR2 is SNEGSKA (reference sequence). V lost 1 base and J 2 bases, leaving 13 bases between the germline ends. CDR3 length equals 15 residues. CDR3 nucleotide sequence: TGCAGTGCTAGAGGGAAACTAACCTTCACAGATACGCAGTATTTT. Encoded protein: CSARGKLTFTDTQYF.

The rearrangement links TRBV6-2 or TRBV6-3 to TRBJ2-6, with D possibly being TRBD2 (5 bases). Germline V gene lookup returns CDR1 MNHEY and CDR2 SVGEGT. V dropped 3 bases and J dropped 1 base, with 16 bases sitting between them. The CDR3 has 18 residues. CDR3 nucleotide sequence: TGTGCCAGCAGTTATGCCGGGGTTACGGTTTCTGGGGCCAACGTCCTGACTTTC. Translation: CASSYAGVTVSGANVLTF.

The CDR3 reads CSARGPLSGNYGYTF. The DNA of the CDR3 is TGCAGTGCTAGAGGCCCCTTGTCCGGGAACTATGGCTACACCTTC. The rearrangement uses TRBV20-1 and TRBJ1-2; D gene uncertain. The V gene lost 1 base and the J gene lost 2 bases, with 14 bases spanning the gap. The CDR3 sequence is 15 residues long. The V gene's germline CDR1 is DFQATT and CDR2 SNEGSKA (reference sequence).

This clonotype was counted between two and nine times. The chain recombines TRBV7-2 with TRBJ1-5; a weak D match, TRBD1 (5 bases). Trimming took off 4 bases at V and 5 bases at J, with 12 bases between the two ends. This CDR3 is built from 14 residues. The germline CDR1 and CDR2 sequences are SGHTA and FQGNSA. The CDR3 coding sequence is TGTGCCAGCAGCTCTCGACAGCTGGATCAGCCCCAGCATTTT. Translation gives CASSSRQLDQPQHF.

The genes are TRBV12-3 or TRBV12-4 and TRBJ2-4; TRBD2 aligns across 8 bases. Trimming at V came to 5 bases and at J to 1 base, leaving 7 bases not matched to a gene. The CDR3 runs to 16 residues. The CDR3 spells CASSTGTSKAKNIQYF. In DNA form, the CDR3 reads TGTGCCAGCAGTACCGGGACTAGTAAGGCCAAAAACATTCAGTACTTC.

The chain joins TRBV9 to TRBJ2-3; D remains unclear. The germline gives CDR1 SGDLS, CDR2 YYNGEE. V lost 0 bases, J lost 2 bases, and 13 bases lay in between. The CDR3 is 16 amino acids. CDR3 region: CASSVGAQIFTDTQYF. CDR3 coding DNA: TGTGCCAGCAGCGTAGGTGCCCAAATATTCACAGATACGCAGTATTTT.

V usage is TRBV27 and J usage is TRBJ1-2; tentative D call: TRBD1 (5 bases). CDR1 is MNHEY, CDR2 SMNVEV, per germline (reference sequence). Trimming shortened V by 1 base and J by 3 bases, and 15 bases separated the two germline ends. This CDR3 region has 16 residues. The CDR3 region is CASSLWVGHGYYGYTF. DNA of the CDR3: TGTGCCAGCAGTTTATGGGTTGGACACGGGTACTATGGCTACACCTTC.

This clonotype was seen a handful of times. V and J are TRBV4-1 and TRBJ1-5, with TRBD1 identical over 9 bases. Losses at the gene ends were 2 bases for V and 4 bases for J; bases not matched to a gene: 9. The CDR3 runs 17 residues. Germline V lookup: CDR1 MGHRA, CDR2 YSYEKL. CDR3 nucleotide sequence: TGCGCCAGCAGCCAACGATTCTTGACAGGGGGAAATCAGCCCCAGCATTTT. Translating it yields CASSQRFLTGGNQPQHF.

This clonotype was detected only a few times. The V gene is TRBV7-9, the J gene TRBJ1-2; no clear D. This CDR3 is 14 amino acids long. Germline-derived CDR1 and CDR2 are SEHNR and FQNEAQ (reference sequence). The V end lost 7 bases, the J end lost 0 bases, and 12 bases lay between the germline ends. CDR3 nucleotide sequence: TGTGCCAGCACCCGTTTCGGGACTAACTATGGCTACACCTTC. The encoded protein is CASTRFGTNYGYTF. Full variable domain (missing parts from reference TRBV7-9 and TRBJ1-2): DTGVSQNPRHKITKRGQNVTFRCDPISEHNRLYWYRQTLGQGPEFLTYFQNEAQLEKSRLLSDRFSAERPKGSFSTLEIQRTEQGDSAMYLCASTRFGTNYGYTFGSGTRLTVV.

This clonotype was counted between two and nine times. The J gene is TRBJ1-1, the V gene TRBV11-2; D ambiguous. This CDR3 region has 16 residues. Germline V gene sequence: CDR1 SGHAT, CDR2 FQNNGV. The germline V and J ends were trimmed by 0 bases and 0 bases, with 11 bases remaining between them. CDR3 protein: CASSLDLGSLNTEAFF. The CDR3 DNA reads TGTGCCAGCAGCTTAGATCTAGGGAGCTTGAACACTGAAGCTTTCTTT.

This sequence joins TRBV27 and TRBJ2-5, with D uncertain. Germline V gene lookup returns CDR1 MNHEY and CDR2 SMNVEV (reference sequence). This CDR3 is built from 13 residues. The V end lost 4 bases, the J end lost 7 bases, and 13 bases lay between the germline ends. The chain's CDR3 is CASSSTRLGTQYF. The CDR3 bases are TGTGCCAGCAGTTCCACCCGACTCGGGACCCAGTACTTC.

The chain couples TRBV4-3 to TRBJ1-2; D is unclear. This CDR3 has 15 residues. The V end was cut by 0 bases, the J end by 2 bases, with 10 bases between. Germline V CDR1 and CDR2: LGHNA, YSLEER. Written as DNA, the CDR3 is TGCGCCAGCAGCCAAGAGTCCGACACCAACTATGGCTACACCTTC. It is translated as CASSQESDTNYGYTF.

This clonotype was seen more than once but under ten times. The chain carries TRBV12-3 or TRBV12-4 and TRBJ2-1, with 14 nucleotides matching TRBD2. CDR3 length: 16 residues. J was trimmed by 5 bases and V by 6 bases; bases with no gene match: 6. The CDR3 sequence: CASRRTSGGLDNEQFF. The CDR3 DNA is TGTGCCAGCAGACGGACTAGCGGGGGGCTCGACAATGAGCAGTTCTTC.

The rearrangement joins TRBV28 to TRBJ1-1; TRBD1 agrees at 8 bases. This CDR3 is built from 16 residues. V lost 5 bases to trimming and J lost 1 base; unmatched junction nucleotides: 9. Germline assignment: CDR1 MDHEN and CDR2 SYDVKM. The CDR3 sequence: CASSPAGGPTNTEAFF. Here the CDR3 DNA reads TGTGCCAGCAGTCCGGCAGGGGGCCCTACGAACACTGAAGCTTTCTTT.

This clonotype was observed a handful of times. The chain recombines TRBV5-1 with TRBJ2-7; perhaps D is TRBD1 or TRBD2 (5 bases each). V was shortened by 0 bases and J by 2 bases, with 15 bases between the two germline ends. CDR1 is SGHRS and CDR2 is YFSETQ in the germline V gene. CDR3 length: 16 amino acids. Written as DNA, the CDR3 is TGCGCCAGCAGCTTGGATGCGGCCCGGGGACCCTACGAGCAGTACTTC. Translating gives CASSLDAARGPYEQYF. Full variable domain (remainder filled in from reference TRBV5-1 and TRBJ2-7): KAGVTQTPRYLIKTRGQQVTLSCSPISGHRSVSWYQQTPGQGLQFLFEYFSETQRNKGNFPGRFSGRQFSNSRSEMNVSTLELGDSALYLCASSLDAARGPYEQYFGPGTRLTVT.

J is TRBJ2-3 and V is TRBV7-2; D uncertain. Trimming removed 3 bases from V and 13 bases from J, with 17 bases in between. Per the germline V gene, CDR1 is SGHTA and CDR2 is FQGNSA. The CDR3 sequence is 13 residues long. The CDR3, as DNA: TGTGCCAGCAGCTTCGCCCGACCAGAGAAGGAGTATTTT. It is translated as CASSFARPEKEYF.

The chain recombines TRBV6-5 with TRBJ2-3; D is perhaps TRBD1 (5 bases). Trimming pared 5 bases from V and 13 bases from J, leaving 22 bases between. CDR3 length: 14 residues. Germline V gives CDR1 MNHEY, CDR2 SVGAGI. CDR3 residues: CASSPGHLAHREYF. CDR3 coding DNA: TGTGCCAGCAGTCCAGGACATCTTGCACATAGGGAGTATTTT.

V gene TRBV5-1 combines with J gene TRBJ2-1; 8 nucleotides match TRBD2. V dropped 3 bases and J dropped 9; count of bases not matched to a gene: 8. CDR1 SGHRS and CDR2 YFSETQ come from the germline V gene. The CDR3 runs to 14 residues. The chain's CDR3 is CASSSTAGGREQFF. The CDR3, as DNA: TGCGCCAGCAGCTCTACCGCGGGGGGTCGTGAGCAGTTCTTC.

The chain is built from TRBV5-1 and TRBJ2-7; a weak D match, TRBD1 (5 bases). This CDR3 is 14 amino acids long. V was clipped by 3 bases and J by 2 bases, with 12 bases between them. Per germline, CDR1 SGHRS and CDR2 YFSETQ. The CDR3 is CASSSLDSAYEQYF. CDR3 in DNA: TGCGCCAGCAGCTCCCTTGACAGCGCCTACGAGCAGTACTTC. The full variable domain, with the rest looked up from reference TRBV5-1 and TRBJ2-7, is KAGVTQTPRYLIKTRGQQVTLSCSPISGHRSVSWYQQTPGQGLQFLFEYFSETQRNKGNFPGRFSGRQFSNSRSEMNVSTLELGDSALYLCASSSLDSAYEQYFGPGTRLTVT.